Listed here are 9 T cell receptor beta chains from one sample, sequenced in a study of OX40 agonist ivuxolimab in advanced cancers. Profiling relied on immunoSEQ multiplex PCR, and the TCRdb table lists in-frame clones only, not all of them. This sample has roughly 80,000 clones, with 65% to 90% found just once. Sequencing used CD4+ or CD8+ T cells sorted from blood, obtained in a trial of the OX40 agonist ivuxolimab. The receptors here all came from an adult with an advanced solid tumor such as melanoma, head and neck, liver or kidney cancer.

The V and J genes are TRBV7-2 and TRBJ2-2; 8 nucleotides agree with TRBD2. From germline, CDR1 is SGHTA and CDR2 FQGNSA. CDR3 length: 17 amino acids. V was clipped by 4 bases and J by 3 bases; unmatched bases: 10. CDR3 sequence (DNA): TGTGCCAGCAGCTCCTTCGTTGCGGGGGGTTACACCGGGGAGCTGTTTTTT. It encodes CASSSFVAGGYTGELFF.

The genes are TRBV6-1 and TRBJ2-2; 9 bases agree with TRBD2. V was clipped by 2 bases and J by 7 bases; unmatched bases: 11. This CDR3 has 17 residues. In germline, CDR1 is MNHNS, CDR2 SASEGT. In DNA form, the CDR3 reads TGTGCCAGCAGTGAAACCTTTCGCGGGGGGGCTGGCGGGGAGCTGTTTTTT. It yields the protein CASSETFRGGAGGELFF.

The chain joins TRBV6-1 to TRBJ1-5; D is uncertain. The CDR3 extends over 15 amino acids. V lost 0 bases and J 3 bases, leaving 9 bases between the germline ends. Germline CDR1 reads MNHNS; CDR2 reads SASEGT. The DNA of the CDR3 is TGTGCCAGCAGTGAAGCGGGAGAATACAATCAGCCCCAGCATTTT. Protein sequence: CASSEAGEYNQPQHF.

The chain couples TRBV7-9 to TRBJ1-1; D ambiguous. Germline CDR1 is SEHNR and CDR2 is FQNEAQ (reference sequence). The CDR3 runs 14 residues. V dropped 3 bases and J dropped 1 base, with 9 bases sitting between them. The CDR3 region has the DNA TGTGCCAGCAGCTTTGGGCACCAGAACACTGAAGCTTTCTTT. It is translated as CASSFGHQNTEAFF.

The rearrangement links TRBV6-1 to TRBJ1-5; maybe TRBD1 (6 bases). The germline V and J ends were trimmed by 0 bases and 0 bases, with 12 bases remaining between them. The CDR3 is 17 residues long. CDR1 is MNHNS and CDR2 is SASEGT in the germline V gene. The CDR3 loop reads CASSEALSGVSNQPQHF. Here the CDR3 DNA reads TGTGCCAGCAGTGAAGCGCTGTCAGGGGTTAGCAATCAGCCCCAGCATTTT.

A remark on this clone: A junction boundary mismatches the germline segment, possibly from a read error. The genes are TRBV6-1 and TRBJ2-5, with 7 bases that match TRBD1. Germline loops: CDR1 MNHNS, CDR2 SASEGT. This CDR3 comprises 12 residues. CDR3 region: CACRDSQETQYF. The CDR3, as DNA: TGTGCCTGCAGGGACAGCCAAGAGACCCAGTACTTC.

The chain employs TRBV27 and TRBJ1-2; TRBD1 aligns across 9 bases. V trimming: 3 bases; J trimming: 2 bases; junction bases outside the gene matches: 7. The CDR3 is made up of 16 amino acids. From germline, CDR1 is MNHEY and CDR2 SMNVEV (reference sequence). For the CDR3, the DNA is TGTGCCAGCAGTTTCGGGACAGGGACTACAAACTATGGCTACACCTTC. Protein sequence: CASSFGTGTTNYGYTF.

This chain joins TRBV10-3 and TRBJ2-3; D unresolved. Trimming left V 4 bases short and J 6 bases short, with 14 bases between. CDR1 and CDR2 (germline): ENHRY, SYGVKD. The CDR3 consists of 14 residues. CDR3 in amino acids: CAISVLGMGDTQYF. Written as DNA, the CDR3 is TGTGCCATCAGTGTGTTAGGGATGGGGGATACGCAGTATTTT.

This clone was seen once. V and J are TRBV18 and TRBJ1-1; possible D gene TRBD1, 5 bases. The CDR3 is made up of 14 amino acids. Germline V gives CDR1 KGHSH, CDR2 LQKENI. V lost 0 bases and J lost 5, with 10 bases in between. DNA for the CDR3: TGTGCCAGCTCACCACCGGGGCAGGGTACTGAAGCTTTCTTT. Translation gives CASSPPGQGTEAFF.